These T cell receptor beta chains were read from a single sample in a study of cytomegalovirus exposure and HLA in healthy donors. Sequencing used immunoSEQ multiplex PCR; TCRdb keeps in-frame clones, though not all of them. This sample yields 150,000 to 200,000 clones, of which under 95% are seen a single time; 3% belongs to the top ten. The specimen sequenced was PBMCs. Receptors were obtained from a woman under 30 in good health and CMV-seropositive. Both conserved end residues are trimmed from each CDR3. D genes are given only for firm matches.

j_call	v_call	d_call	cdr3_aa
TRBJ1-5	TRBV5-1	.	ASSPDSYSNQPQH
TRBJ1-2	TRBV5-4	.	ASSLGQNGYT
TRBJ1-2	TRBV27	TRBD1	ASSFGQGGGYGYT
TRBJ1-1	TRBV6-4	.	ASSVTVQTEAF
TRBJ2-1	TRBV4-1	.	ASSHRLGALGNEQF
TRBJ1-1	TRBV29-1	TRBD1	SAPGQLNTEAF
TRBJ2-7	TRBV19	.	ASSILGGSTYEQY
TRBJ1-5	TRBV7-6	TRBD1	ASSSTGGWDQPQH
TRBJ2-3	TRBV27	.	ASSPGGDRLGTDTQY
TRBJ2-7	TRBV7-9	TRBD1	ASSWDSLYEQY
TRBJ2-3	TRBV7-2	.	ASSLGGSSYHTDTQY
TRBJ1-1	TRBV7-2	.	ASSLSTTMNTEAF
TRBJ1-1	TRBV28	.	ASSSLWGGTEAF
TRBJ1-5	TRBV15	.	ATSRVRGTGNQPQH
TRBJ1-4	TRBV7-2	.	ASSLGGGLREKLF
TRBJ2-5	TRBV27	TRBD2	ASSAWTSGQETQY
TRBJ2-1	TRBV6-1	.	ASSEPYEQF
TRBJ2-2	TRBV6-1	TRBD2	ASNRLAGNWELF
TRBJ2-7	TRBV28	.	ASSPRRDSLSYEQY
TRBJ2-2	TRBV11-1	TRBD2	ASSQTSGGPSNTGELF
TRBJ2-3	TRBV13	.	ASSPQDSITDTQY
TRBJ1-2	TRBV11-1	.	ASSSRAWYGYT
TRBJ1-5	TRBV27	TRBD1	ASSLQGRASTQH
TRBJ2-5	TRBV7-9	TRBD2	ASSLASGGGETQY
TRBJ2-2	TRBV4-1	.	ASSQGGRVSGTGELF
TRBJ2-2	TRBV21-1	.	ASSKPSSGNTGELF
TRBJ2-7	TRBV19	.	ASSIAGVVYEQY